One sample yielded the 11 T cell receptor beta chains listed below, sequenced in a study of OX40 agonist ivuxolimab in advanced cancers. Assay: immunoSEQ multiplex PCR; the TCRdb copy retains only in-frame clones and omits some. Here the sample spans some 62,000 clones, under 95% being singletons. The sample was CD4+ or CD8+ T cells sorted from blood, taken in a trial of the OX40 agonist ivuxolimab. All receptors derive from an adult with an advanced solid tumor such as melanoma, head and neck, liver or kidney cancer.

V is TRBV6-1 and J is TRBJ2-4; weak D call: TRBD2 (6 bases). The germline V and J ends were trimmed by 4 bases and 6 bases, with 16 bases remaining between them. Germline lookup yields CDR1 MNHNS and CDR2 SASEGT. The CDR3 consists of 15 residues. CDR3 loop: CASSAGLLDVNIQYF. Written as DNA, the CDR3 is TGTGCCAGCAGTGCGGGACTCCTCGATGTAAACATTCAGTACTTC.

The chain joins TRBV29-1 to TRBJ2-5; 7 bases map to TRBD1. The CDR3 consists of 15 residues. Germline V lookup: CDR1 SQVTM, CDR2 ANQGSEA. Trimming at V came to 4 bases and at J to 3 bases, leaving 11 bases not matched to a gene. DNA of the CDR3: TGCAGCGTTGGAGAGACAGGGATAGGCAAAGAGACCCAGTACTTC. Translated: CSVGETGIGKETQYF.

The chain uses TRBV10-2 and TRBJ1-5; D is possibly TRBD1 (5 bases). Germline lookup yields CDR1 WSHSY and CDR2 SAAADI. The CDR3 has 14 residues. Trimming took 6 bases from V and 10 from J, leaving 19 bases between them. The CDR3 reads CASSPSNRFTPQHF. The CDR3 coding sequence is TGCGCCAGCAGCCCGTCAAACAGGTTCACACCCCAGCATTTT.

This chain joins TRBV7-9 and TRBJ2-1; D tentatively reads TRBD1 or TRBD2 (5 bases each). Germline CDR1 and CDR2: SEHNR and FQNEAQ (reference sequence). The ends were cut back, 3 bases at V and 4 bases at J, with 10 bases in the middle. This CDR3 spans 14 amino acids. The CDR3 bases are TGTGCCAGCAGCTTTGGGACGGAATACAATGAGCAGTTCTTC. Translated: CASSFGTEYNEQFF. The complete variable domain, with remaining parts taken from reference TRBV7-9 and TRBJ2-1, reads DTGVSQNPRHKITKRGQNVTFRCDPISEHNRLYWYRQTLGQGPEFLTYFQNEAQLEKSRLLSDRFSAERPKGSFSTLEIQRTEQGDSAMYLCASSFGTEYNEQFFGPGTRLTVL.

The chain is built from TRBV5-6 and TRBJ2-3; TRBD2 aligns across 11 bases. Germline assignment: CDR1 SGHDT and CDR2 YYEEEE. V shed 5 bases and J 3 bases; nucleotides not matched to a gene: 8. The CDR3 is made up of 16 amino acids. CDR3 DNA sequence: TGTGCCAGCAGATGGGCCACTAGCGGGAGAACAGATACGCAGTATTTT. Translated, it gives CASRWATSGRTDTQYF.

For the CDR3, the DNA is TGTGCCAGCAGCTTAGCAGGGAGGGGGAATGAGCAGTTCTTC. This encodes CASSLAGRGNEQFF. V is TRBV7-6 and J is TRBJ2-1; TRBD2 might be the D (7 bases). With 0 bases removed from V and 7 bases from J, the gap between germline ends came to 10 bases. Germline V gene sequence: CDR1 SGHVS, CDR2 FNYEAQ. The CDR3 spans 14 residues.

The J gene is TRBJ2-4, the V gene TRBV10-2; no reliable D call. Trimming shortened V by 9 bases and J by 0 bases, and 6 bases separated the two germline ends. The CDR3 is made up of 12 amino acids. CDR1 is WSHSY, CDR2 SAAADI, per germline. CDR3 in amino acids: CASGEAKNIQYF. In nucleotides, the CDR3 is TGCGCCAGTGGAGAAGCCAAAAACATTCAGTACTTC.

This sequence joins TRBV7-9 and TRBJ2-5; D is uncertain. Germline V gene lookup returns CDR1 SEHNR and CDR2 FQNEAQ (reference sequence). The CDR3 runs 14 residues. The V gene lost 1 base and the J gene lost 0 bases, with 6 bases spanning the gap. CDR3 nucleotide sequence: TGTGCCAGCAGCTTAGTTTGGGACCAAGAGACCCAGTACTTC. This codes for CASSLVWDQETQYF.

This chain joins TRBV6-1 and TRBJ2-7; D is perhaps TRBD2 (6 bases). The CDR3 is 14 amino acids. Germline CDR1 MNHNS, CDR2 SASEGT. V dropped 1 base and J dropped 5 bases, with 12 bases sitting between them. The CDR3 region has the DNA TGTGCCAGCAGTGAAGAAGGGCGGGGCCACGAGCAGTACTTC. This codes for CASSEEGRGHEQYF.

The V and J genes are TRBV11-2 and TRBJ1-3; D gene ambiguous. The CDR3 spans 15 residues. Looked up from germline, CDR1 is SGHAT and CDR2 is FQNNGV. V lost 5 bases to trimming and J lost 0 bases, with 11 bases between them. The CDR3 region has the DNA TGTGCCAGCAGCCTTGACGGATTCTCTGGAAACACCATATATTTT. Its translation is CASSLDGFSGNTIYF.

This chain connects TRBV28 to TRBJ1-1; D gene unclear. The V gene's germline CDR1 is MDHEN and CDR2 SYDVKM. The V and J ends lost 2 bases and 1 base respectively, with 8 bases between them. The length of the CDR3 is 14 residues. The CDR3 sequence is CASSLPGTNTEAFF. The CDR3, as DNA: TGTGCCAGCAGTTTACCAGGTACGAACACTGAAGCTTTCTTT.